Presented here are 16 T cell receptor gamma chains from one specimen sequenced in a study of gamma-delta chains in newborns, infants, children. TCRdb fed the reads to CATT. The sample lists 1,000 to 1,200 gamma-chain clones; 40% to 50% were seen once. Specimen: blood. These receptor sequences come from a child who was a newborn, infant or young child, either healthy, febrile or measles-vaccinated (not recorded which).

As for this clone: A much more abundant neighbour one base away suggests this may be a read error. The chain is built from TRGV9 and TRGJP. TCRdb offers no J gene call, so here the DNA was matched to germline to obtain one. Germline assignment: CDR1 GITISATS and CDR2 ISYDGTV (reference sequence). The CDR3 totals 16 residues. V lost 3 bases and J lost 3; bases outside the gene matches: 2. CDR3 sequence (DNA): TGTGCCTTGTGGGAGAAGCAAGAGTTGGGCAAAAAAATCAAGGTATTT. This translates into CALWEKQELGKKIKVF.

In this sample, this clone turned up a few times. The sample has other DNA sequences that encode this CDR3 too. This rearrangement joins TRGV9 to TRGJP. TCRdb is silent on the J gene; assignment here came from matching the DNA to germline. V lost 2 bases and J lost 4; bases outside the gene matches: 5. The length of the CDR3 is 17 residues. Germline CDR1 reads GITISATS; CDR2 reads ISYDGTV (reference sequence). CDR3 loop: CALWEALQELGKKIKVF. As DNA, the CDR3 is TGTGCCTTGTGGGAGGCTCTTCAAGAGTTGGGCAAAAAAATCAAGGTATTT.

The J gene is TRGJ1 or TRGJ2, the V gene TRGV9. TCRdb carries no J gene annotation; the J gene was assigned here by matching the DNA with germline. Germline trimming cut 5 bases from V and 5 bases from J; bases unmatched to any gene: 12. This CDR3 contains 14 residues. Per the germline V gene, CDR1 is GITISATS and CDR2 is ISYDGTV (reference sequence). CDR3 protein: CALWGRRAHYKKLF. The DNA of the CDR3 is TGTGCCTTGTGGGGCCGAAGAGCCCATTATAAGAAACTCTTT.

This clone was counted between two and nine times. The germline gene is not matched at one end of the junction; a read error may be the cause. The V call is TRGV9, the J call TRGJ1 or TRGJ2. There are 13 residues in the CDR3. Germline lookup yields CDR1 GITISATS and CDR2 ISYDGTV (reference sequence). The CDR3: CALWEVHYHKKLF. CDR3 DNA sequence: TGTGCCTTGTGGGAGGTCCATTATCATAAGAAACTCTTT.

J gene calling gave no result, while the V gene is TRGV4. CDR1 and CDR2 (germline): EGSTGY, YDSYTSSV. CDR3 size: 9 residues. For the CDR3, the DNA is TGTGCCACCTGGGATGGTATACTCTTT. Its protein product is CATWDGILF.

About this clone: This could be a read error, since a much larger clone is one nucleotide away. The chain recombines TRGV9 with TRGJ1 or TRGJ2. The J gene, missing from TCRdb, was assigned here through DNA to germline matching. Germline V gene data show CDR1 as GITISATS and CDR2 as ISYDGTV (reference sequence). CDR3 length: 11 amino acids. In nucleotides, the CDR3 is TGCGCCTTGTGGGAGGTGCTGAGGAAACTCTTT. It codes for CALWEVLRKLF.

This sequence joins TRGV9 and TRGJP2. Matching the DNA to germline supplied the J gene, which TCRdb does not give. Germline V gene data show CDR1 as GITISATS and CDR2 as ISYDGTV (reference sequence). The CDR3 is 16 amino acids. J was trimmed by 2 bases and V by 10 bases; bases with no gene match: 16. CDR3 nucleotide sequence: TGTGCCTTCCATCGCCCAACGCAGAGTAGTGATTGGATCAAGACGTTT. Translation gives CAFHRPTQSSDWIKTF.

This chain connects TRGV9 to TRGJP. Matching the DNA to germline supplied the J gene, which TCRdb does not give. The CDR3 has 18 amino acids. Per the germline V gene, CDR1 is GITISATS and CDR2 is ISYDGTV (reference sequence). The V and J ends lost 0 bases and 3 bases, in that order; junction bases with no gene match: 5. The CDR3 DNA is TGTGCCTTGTGGGAGGTGCAACTGCAAGAGTTGGGCAAAAAAATCAAGGTATTT. It translates to CALWEVQLQELGKKIKVF.

Comment on this clone: Other DNA sequences within the sample encode an identical CDR3. CDR3 sequence (DNA): TGTGCCACCTGGGATGGGCCGGCGGTTTATTATAAGAAACTCTTT. It encodes CATWDGPAVYYKKLF. This chain joins TRGV2 and TRGJ1 or TRGJ2. The J gene, not given by TCRdb, was assigned here from a germline match of the nucleotide sequence. The V segment lost 4 bases and the J segment 3 bases; nucleotides outside the gene matches: 12. CDR3 length: 15 residues. Germline V gives CDR1 EGSNGY, CDR2 YDSYNSKV.

In the case of this clone: Other DNA sequences in this sample translate to the same CDR3. The CDR3 protein is CALWEKELGKKIKVF. The CDR3 bases are TGTGCCTTGTGGGAGAAGGAGTTGGGCAAAAAAATCAAGGTATTT. The V and J genes are TRGV9 and TRGJP. Since TCRdb gives no J gene, matching the DNA to germline was used here to assign it. Losses at the gene ends were 3 bases for V and 7 bases for J; bases not matched to a gene: 3. The CDR3 covers 15 residues. CDR1 is GITISATS and CDR2 is ISYDGTV in the germline V gene (reference sequence).

Concerning this clone itself: This sequence may be a read error, since a much larger clone differs from it by one base. Other nucleotide sequences from this sample produce the same CDR3. This chain uses TRGV9 with TRGJP. TCRdb gives no J gene; it was assigned here by matching the DNA to germline. V lost 2 bases and J lost 5; bases outside the gene matches: 3. CDR1 is GITISATS and CDR2 is ISYDGTV in the germline V gene (reference sequence). This CDR3 region has 16 residues. CDR3 coding DNA: TGTGCCTTGTGGGAGGCCAAAGAGTTGGGCAAAAAAATCAAGGTATTT. Protein product: CALWEAKELGKKIKVF.

V is TRGV9 and J is TRGJP. Matching the DNA to germline supplied the J gene, which TCRdb does not give. The CDR3 covers 17 residues. J was trimmed by 3 bases and V by 3 bases; bases with no gene match: 5. Germline CDR1 is GITISATS and CDR2 is ISYDGTV (reference sequence). The CDR3 sequence: CALWEFKQELGKKIKVF. The CDR3 DNA is TGTGCCTTGTGGGAGTTCAAGCAAGAGTTGGGCAAAAAAATCAAGGTATTT.

The chain is built from TRGV9 and TRGJP. TCRdb offers no J gene call, so here the DNA was matched to germline to obtain one. CDR3 length: 17 residues. Germline CDR1 is GITISATS and CDR2 is ISYDGTV (reference sequence). J lost 4 bases, V lost 4 bases, and 7 bases had no gene match. This CDR3 reads CALWEPNQELGKKIKVF. DNA of the CDR3: TGTGCCTTGTGGGAACCGAACCAAGAGTTGGGCAAAAAAATCAAGGTATTT.

Regarding this clone: Other DNA sequences from this sample encode an identical CDR3 as well. This chain uses TRGV9 with TRGJ1 or TRGJ2. Assignment of the J gene here rests on matching the DNA to germline, because TCRdb gives none. From germline, CDR1 is GITISATS and CDR2 ISYDGTV (reference sequence). The J segment lost 2 bases and the V segment lost 6 bases, leaving 4 bases of the junction unmatched. This CDR3 contains 12 residues. The CDR3 here is CALWIYYYKKLF. The DNA for the CDR3 is TGTGCCTTGTGGATATATTATTATAAGAAACTCTTT.

V and J are TRGV9 and TRGJ1 or TRGJ2. Germline matching of the DNA provided the J gene here, since TCRdb leaves it blank. This CDR3 spans 11 amino acids. J gave up 6 bases and V 5 bases, and 4 bases lay outside the gene matches. The germline V gene has CDR1 GITISATS and CDR2 ISYDGTV (reference sequence). The CDR3 region is CALWGRYKKLF. Here the CDR3 DNA reads TGTGCCTTGTGGGGGCGTTATAAGAAACTCTTT.

This clone was detected only a few times. The chain has TRGV9 and TRGJP. In the absence of a J gene in TCRdb, the DNA was matched to germline to assign it here. J lost 5 bases, V lost 6 bases, and 16 bases had no gene match. The CDR3 contains 19 residues. Germline assignment: CDR1 GITISATS and CDR2 ISYDGTV (reference sequence). CDR3 sequence: CALWLLRGQEELGKKIKVF. In DNA, the CDR3 is TGTGCCTTGTGGCTTCTTAGGGGGCAGGAAGAGTTGGGCAAAAAAATCAAGGTATTT.